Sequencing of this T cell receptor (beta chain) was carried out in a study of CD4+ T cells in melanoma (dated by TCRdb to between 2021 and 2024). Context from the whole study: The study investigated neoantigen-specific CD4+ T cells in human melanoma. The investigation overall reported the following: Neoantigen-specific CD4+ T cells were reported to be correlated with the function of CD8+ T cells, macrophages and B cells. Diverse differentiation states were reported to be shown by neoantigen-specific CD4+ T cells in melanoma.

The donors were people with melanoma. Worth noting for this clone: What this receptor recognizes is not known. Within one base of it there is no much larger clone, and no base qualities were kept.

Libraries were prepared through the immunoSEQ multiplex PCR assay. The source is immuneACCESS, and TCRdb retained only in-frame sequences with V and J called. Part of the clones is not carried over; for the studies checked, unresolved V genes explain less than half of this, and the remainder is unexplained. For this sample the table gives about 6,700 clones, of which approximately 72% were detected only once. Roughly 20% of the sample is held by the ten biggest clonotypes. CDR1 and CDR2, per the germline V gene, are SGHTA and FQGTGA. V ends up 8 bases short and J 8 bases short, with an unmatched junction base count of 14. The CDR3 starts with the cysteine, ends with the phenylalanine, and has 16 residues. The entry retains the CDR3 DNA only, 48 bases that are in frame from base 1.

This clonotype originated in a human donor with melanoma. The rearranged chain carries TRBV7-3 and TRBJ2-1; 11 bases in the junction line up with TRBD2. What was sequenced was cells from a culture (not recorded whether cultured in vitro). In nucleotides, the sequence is TGTGCCAGCCACCCAGGCATGGCTAGCGGGGGGTATGAGCAGTTCTTC. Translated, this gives CASHPGMASGGYEQFF.